Included here is one T cell receptor (beta chain) sequence, with context. This sample was taken from a study of blood T cell repertoires in COVID-19. Study-level information: Donors in the United States, Italy and Spain gave samples during acute or convalescent COVID-19. T cells, B-cell-depleted T cells, or PBMCs provided the cDNA or gDNA that served as material.

CDR1 and CDR2 (germline): ENHRY, SYGVKD. Trimming cost V 4 bases and J 9 bases, with 7 bases left between them. This CDR3 comprises 12 residues. Original processing methods: Amplifying reference gene primers gave estimates of nucleated cell counts. Measured with immunoSEQ multiplex PCR; TCRdb has only the in-frame clones, and not every one. D and trimming were read from the DNA, whereas the V and J calls and clone size are those reported in that table. The sample contains 70,000 or so clones, about four fifths of which appear only once. The receptor comes from a human donor in a cohort sampled during active COVID-19. The sequencing input was peripheral blood. The V call is TRBV10-3, the J call TRBJ1-6; D remains ambiguous. The CDR3 DNA sequence: TGTGCCATCAGTGGCGGGGTTTCACCCCTCCACTTT. This encodes CAISGGVSPLHF.